The sequence of this TCR beta chain was determined in a study of shared clonotypes between healthy human individuals. Produced via immunoSEQ multiplex PCR; TCRdb's table is partial and in-frame only. The sample includes hundreds of thousands of clones, about three quarters seen only once; the top ten take under 2%. Germline trimming cut 5 bases from V and 4 bases from J; bases unmatched to any gene: 9. The CDR3 runs 17 residues. Per germline, CDR1 LNHNV and CDR2 YYDKDF (reference sequence). The specimen was memory CD4+ T cells sorted from blood. Subset: CD45RA-negative fraction. The chain employs TRBV15 and TRBJ2-6; 9 nucleotides match TRBD1. This TCR derives from a woman under 40 in good health. For the CDR3, the DNA is TGTGCCACCAGCTTCCGGGACAGGGTAGCCGGGGCCAACGTCCTGACTTTC. It yields the protein CATSFRDRVAGANVLTF. Complete variable domain (other parts from reference TRBV15 and TRBJ2-6): DAMVIQNPRYQVTQFGKPVTLSCSQTLNHNVMYWYQQKSSQAPKLLFHYYDKDFNNEADTPDNFQSRRPNTSFCFLDIRSPGLGDTAMYLCATSFRDRVAGANVLTFGAGSRLTVL.